This T cell receptor (beta chain) was identified during a study of T cell responses to AZD1222 COVID-19 vaccine. Study conclusions and caveats: Two doses of AZD1222 preceded a rise in Spike-specific TCR breadth and depth.

As regards this clone: What it binds is unknown.

Germline V lookup: CDR1 SGDLS, CDR2 YYNGEE. The V end was cut by 0 bases, the J end by 0 bases, with 11 bases between. The CDR3 runs to 16 residues. The method was immunoSEQ multiplex PCR; TCRdb's version includes in-frame clones alone and lacks a portion of them. The table records about 110,000 clones, 80% to 90% of them present only once. The receptor was isolated from an adult in good health. Sequenced here: peripheral blood, sampled on day 0 of AZD1222 vaccination. The chain is built from TRBV9 and TRBJ2-3; a possible D gene is TRBD2 (6 bases). CDR3 sequence: CASSVGPSASTDTQYF. CDR3 nucleotides: TGTGCCAGCAGCGTAGGTCCTAGCGCTAGCACAGATACGCAGTATTTT.